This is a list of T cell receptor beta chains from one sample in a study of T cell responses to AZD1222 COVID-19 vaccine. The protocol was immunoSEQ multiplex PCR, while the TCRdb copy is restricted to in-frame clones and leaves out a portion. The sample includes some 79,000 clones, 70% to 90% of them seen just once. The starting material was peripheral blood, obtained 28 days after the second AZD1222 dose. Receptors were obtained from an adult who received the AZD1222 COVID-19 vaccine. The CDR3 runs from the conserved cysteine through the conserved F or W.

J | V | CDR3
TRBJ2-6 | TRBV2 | CASMRKSSGANVLTF
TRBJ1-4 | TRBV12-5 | CASGLGQGNEKLFF
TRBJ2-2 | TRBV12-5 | CASGLGTQTGELFF
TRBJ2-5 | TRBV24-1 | CATSDAQRRQETQYF
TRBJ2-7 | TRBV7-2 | CASSLGASSYEQYF
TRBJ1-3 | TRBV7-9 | CASRRQGAKSGNTIYF
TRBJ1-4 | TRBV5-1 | CASSLGQVLSPNEKLFF
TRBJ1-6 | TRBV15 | CATSRLGSYNSPLHF
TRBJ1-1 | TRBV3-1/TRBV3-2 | CASSQGTGGITEAFF
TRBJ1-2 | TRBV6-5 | CASSYSFGTGNGYTF